This TCR beta chain was documented in a study of blood T cell repertoires in COVID-19. Across the whole study: The United States, Italy and Spain provided the acute and convalescent COVID-19 samples.

The table came from immunoSEQ multiplex PCR; TCRdb's copy has only in-frame clones and leaves some out. In the table there are about 250,000 clones, around 85% of which are singletons. Sequencing input: peripheral blood. The sequence was collected from a man older than 75 with acute or convalescent COVID-19.

CDR3 sequence (DNA): TGTGCCACCAGTGATGGGGGGGGACCCATGGTGGACCAAGAGACCCAGTACTTC. Protein sequence: CATSDGGGPMVDQETQYF. The chain carries TRBV24-1 and TRBJ2-5, with TRBD2 identical over 7 bases. The CDR3 length is 18 residues. With V trimmed by 3 bases and J by 0 bases, 12 bases remained unmatched. Germline-derived CDR1 and CDR2 are KGHDR and SFDVKD.